This TCR beta chain is from a study of blood T cell repertoires in COVID-19. Study-level information: From T cells, B-cell-depleted T cells, or PBMCs came the material, which was cDNA or gDNA.

Authors' data handling: Amplification from reference gene primers served as the basis for estimated nucleated cell counts. Sequencing used immunoSEQ multiplex PCR; TCRdb keeps in-frame clones, though not all of them. Clone size and V and J calls were adopted from that table, with D and trimming inferred from the DNA. The table has about 130,000 clones, about 89% seen once. With 1 base removed from V and 4 bases from J, the gap between germline ends came to 14 bases. This CDR3 region has 16 residues. In germline, CDR1 is SGHVS, CDR2 FQNEAQ. This clone appeared a single time. The sequenced material came from peripheral blood. This clonotype was obtained from a woman in her seventies with COVID-19, enrolled during active disease. The chain is built from TRBV7-8 and TRBJ1-5, with D unclear. In DNA form, the CDR3 reads TGTGCCAGCAGCTTAGTTATAGGAGGGATTAATCAGCCCCAGCATTTT. This codes for CASSLVIGGINQPQHF.